A selection of T cell receptor beta chains follows, all from one sample in a study of blood T cell repertoires in COVID-19. Profiled with immunoSEQ multiplex PCR; TCRdb holds only in-frame clones, not every one. Of about 210,000 clones listed, about 91% are singletons. Sequenced: PBMCs or T cells enriched from blood (not recorded which). The receptor set was obtained from a woman aged 40 to 49 with acute COVID-19. Both conserved end residues are part of each CDR3. Fields, in order: V gene, D gene, J gene, clone size, CDR3 DNA, CDR3 protein. The D gene is left open where the match is weak. Rows give clone size only sometimes, using once, few, many, or a class for an expanded clone.

TRBV5-4	-	TRBJ1-1	-	TGTGCCAGCAGCTCGACCCCTATCGCCCAGCGCCGATACACTGAAGCTTTCTTT	CASSSTPIAQRRYTEAFF
TRBV11-3	TRBD2	TRBJ2-1	-	TGTGCCAGCAGCTCCTCCCGAGCGAGAACTAGCGGGATGAATGAGCAGTTCTTC	CASSSSRARTSGMNEQFF
TRBV23-1	-	TRBJ1-1	-	TGCGCCAGCCGTACCGAGGATGAAGCTTTCTTT	CASRTEDEAFF
TRBV19	-	TRBJ1-2	-	TGTGCCAGTAGTATAGCGGGGGAACGGGGCTATGGCTACACCTTC	CASSIAGERGYGYTF
TRBV5-5	TRBD2	TRBJ2-7	-	TGTGCCAGCAGCCCTAGCGGGGGGGCCGGCCACGAGCAGTACTTC	CASSPSGGAGHEQYF
TRBV11-2	-	TRBJ2-3	-	TGTGCCAGCAGCTTACTATTGGGCAGGGGCCTCACAGATACGCAGTATTTT	CASSLLLGRGLTDTQYF
TRBV10-1	-	TRBJ2-5	-	TGCGCCAGCAGTGAGTTTCTTCAAGAGACCCAGTACTTC	CASSEFLQETQYF
TRBV5-1	TRBD2	TRBJ2-5	once	TGCGCCAGCAGCTTGGCAGGCGGGGGGGCCGGCCAAGAGACCCAGTACTTC	CASSLAGGGAGQETQYF
TRBV7-9	TRBD1	TRBJ2-2	few	TGTGCCAGCAGCCCGGGACAGGGGGCGCTGAACGGGGAGCTGTTTTTT	CASSPGQGALNGELFF
TRBV5-1	TRBD1	TRBJ2-7	-	TGCGCCAGCAGCCCCAGGACAGGGTCCTACGAGCAGTACTTC	CASSPRTGSYEQYF
TRBV2	-	TRBJ1-1	-	TGTGCCAGCAGTTGGGGTGGGGAGGGGGTGAACACTGAAGCTTTCTTT	CASSWGGEGVNTEAFF
TRBV5-4	TRBD1	TRBJ2-2	-	TGTGCCAGCAGCTTCGACAGGGCAATCGCCGGGGAGCTGTTTTTT	CASSFDRAIAGELFF
TRBV7-2	-	TRBJ2-7	-	TGTGCCAGCAGCTTAGGCCGGTTACGGGGAGAGCAGTACTTC	CASSLGRLRGEQYF
TRBV2	-	TRBJ1-5	-	TGTGCCAGCAGTGAAATGGGTCCAGGGGCGGGGGTTGTGCTCCAGCATTTT	CASSEMGPGAGVVLQHF
TRBV12-3/TRBV12-4	-	TRBJ1-1	-	TGTGCCAGCAGTTCCCCGGTCATCACTGAAGCTTTCTTT	CASSSPVITEAFF
TRBV19	TRBD1	TRBJ1-1	-	TGTGCCAGTAAATCGTCCGGGACAGGGGGACGGTGGGACACTGAAGCTTTCTTT	CASKSSGTGGRWDTEAFF
TRBV19	TRBD1	TRBJ1-6	-	TGTGCCAGTAGTCACGGGACAGAGGATTCACCCCTCCACTTT	CASSHGTEDSPLHF
TRBV7-4	-	TRBJ2-2	-	TGTGCCAGCAGCTTAGGGGGCGTGGAGGGAGGCACCGGGGAGCTGTTTTTT	CASSLGGVEGGTGELFF
TRBV5-4	-	TRBJ1-1	-	TGTGCCAGCAGCCGGGGGGGCAGGGTGGACACTGAAGCTTTCTTT	CASSRGGRVDTEAFF
TRBV30	TRBD1	TRBJ1-2	-	TGTGCCTGGAGTGTAATCGAGGGGGCGCGAGGTGGCTACACCTTC	CAWSVIEGARGGYTF
TRBV9	-	TRBJ1-3	-	TGTGCCAGCAGCGTAGGGGGCGGAAACACCATATATTTT	CASSVGGGNTIYF
TRBV2	TRBD2	TRBJ2-1	-	TGTGCCAGCGATCTCTCCGGGACTAGGCAGTTCTTC	CASDLSGTRQFF
TRBV7-2	-	TRBJ2-7	-	TGTGCCAGCAGCTCGCCCGGGACACTCTACGAGCAGTACTTC	CASSSPGTLYEQYF
TRBV6-2/TRBV6-3	-	TRBJ1-2	-	TGTGCCAGCAGTTACACAGCTAACTATGGCTACACCTTC	CASSYTANYGYTF
TRBV9	-	TRBJ2-1	-	TGTGCCAGCAGCACCGGGGATGAGCAGTTCTTC	CASSTGDEQFF
TRBV5-4	-	TRBJ1-3	-	TGTGCCAGCAGCTTGGTTCCAGACTCTGGAAACACCATATATTTT	CASSLVPDSGNTIYF
TRBV11-2	-	TRBJ2-2	once	TGTGCCAGCAGCCCCACTACCCGCACCGGGGAGCTGTTTTTT	CASSPTTRTGELFF
TRBV5-1	-	TRBJ2-3	-	TGCGCCAGCGCCTTAGGGGTGGGCACAGATACGCAGTATTTT	CASALGVGTDTQYF
TRBV12-5	-	TRBJ1-5	-	TGTGCTAGTGGCAGGGAATTGGGCAATCAGCCCCAGCATTTT	CASGRELGNQPQHF
TRBV9	-	TRBJ1-3	-	TGTGCCAGCAGCCCAGAGTCAGGCGACCTCTCTGGAAACACCATATATTTT	CASSPESGDLSGNTIYF
TRBV18	-	TRBJ1-2	-	TGTGCCAGCTCACCACCGTTGGGGGGGCGCCGAGACTATGGCTACACCTTC	CASSPPLGGRRDYGYTF
TRBV11-2	-	TRBJ2-2	-	TGTGCCAGCAGCTTGGGAGGCAGCCCCACCGGGGAGCTGTTTTTT	CASSLGGSPTGELFF
TRBV5-1	TRBD2	TRBJ2-7	-	TGCGCCAGCAGCTTGACTAGCGGACCGGGGGAGCAGTACTTC	CASSLTSGPGEQYF
TRBV12-3/TRBV12-4	TRBD1	TRBJ2-2	-	TGTGCCAGCAGTTACAGGGGAACCGGGGAGCTGTTTTTT	CASSYRGTGELFF
TRBV6-5	-	TRBJ2-1	once	TGTGCCAGCTTGGGGGCCCAGGCGGACAACAATGAGCAGTTCTTC	CASLGAQADNNEQFF
TRBV19	TRBD1	TRBJ2-7	-	TGTGCCACCCAAGAGGAAGGGGGCCTCGTCTCCTACGAGCAGTACTTC	CATQEEGGLVSYEQYF
TRBV7-9	-	TRBJ2-3	many	TGTGCCAGCAGCCAGGACAGCAGTCACACAGATACGCAGTATTTT	CASSQDSSHTDTQYF
TRBV28	-	TRBJ1-2	-	TGTGCCAGCAGTTTTCAGGGGCTCTATGGCTACACCTTC	CASSFQGLYGYTF
TRBV30	-	TRBJ2-7	once	TGTGCCTGCGGTGCAGGGGCCTACGAGCAGTACTTC	CACGAGAYEQYF